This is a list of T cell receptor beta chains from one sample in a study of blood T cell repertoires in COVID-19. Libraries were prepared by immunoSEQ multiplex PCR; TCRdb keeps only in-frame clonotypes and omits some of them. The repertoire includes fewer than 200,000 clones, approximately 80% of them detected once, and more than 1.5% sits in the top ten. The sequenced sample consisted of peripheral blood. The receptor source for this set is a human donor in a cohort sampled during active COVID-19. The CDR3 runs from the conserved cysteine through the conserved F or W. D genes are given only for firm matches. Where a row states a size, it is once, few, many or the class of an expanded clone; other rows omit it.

TGTGCCAGCAGCCAGGCTGGGACAGGGGGGTTCAATCAGCCCCAGCATTTT | CASSQAGTGGFNQPQHF | . | TRBJ1-5 | TRBV3-1/TRBV3-2 | TRBD1
TGTGCCATCAGTGAGGCGCAGGGCTACGAGCAGTACTTC | CAISEAQGYEQYF | . | TRBJ2-7 | TRBV10-3 | .
TGTGCCAGCAGCTTAGGTTCGTCGAACACTGAAGCTTTCTTT | CASSLGSSNTEAFF | . | TRBJ1-1 | TRBV7-9 | .
TGCGCCAGCAGTGGGACAGTTGATCGCACAGATACGCAGTATTTT | CASSGTVDRTDTQYF | few | TRBJ2-3 | TRBV10-1 | .
TGTGCCAGCAGCTTGGTCGGGACAGGCCCAACTACGAGCACCGGGGAGCTGTTTTTT | CASSLVGTGPTTSTGELFF | . | TRBJ2-2 | TRBV5-5 | TRBD1
TGCAGCGTTGCCGACTCGGGACTAGCGGGGCGGGAGCAGTACTTC | CSVADSGLAGREQYF | . | TRBJ2-7 | TRBV29-1 | TRBD2
TGTGCCAGCAGCCCCATCCCAGGGGCTAAGGACGAGCAGTACTTC | CASSPIPGAKDEQYF | . | TRBJ2-7 | TRBV11-2 | .
TGTGCCAGCAGTGTTACAGAGAACACTGAAGCTTTCTTT | CASSVTENTEAFF | . | TRBJ1-1 | TRBV6-4 | .
TGTGCCAGTAGTCCCCCAAAGGGCAGGCGGGAACAGCCCCAGCATTTT | CASSPPKGRREQPQHF | . | TRBJ1-5 | TRBV19 | .
TGCGCCAGCAGCCAAGGACTAGCGGGGGGGGGCTGGGATACGCAGTATTTT | CASSQGLAGGGWDTQYF | . | TRBJ2-3 | TRBV4-1 | TRBD2
TGTGCCAGCAGTTTGGGCCAGGTGGGGCTAGGGACCATATATTTT | CASSLGQVGLGTIYF | few | TRBJ1-3 | TRBV28 | .
TGTGCCAGCAGCTTACAGGGGTACAATGAGCAGTTCTTC | CASSLQGYNEQFF | . | TRBJ2-1 | TRBV11-3 | .
TGTGCCATCAGTGGAGGGACGGATAGCGGGACCTACAATGAGCAGTTCTTC | CAISGGTDSGTYNEQFF | . | TRBJ2-1 | TRBV10-3 | TRBD2
TGTGCCAGCGGGACAGGGGGAAGAAACAATCAGCCCCAGCATTTT | CASGTGGRNNQPQHF | . | TRBJ1-5 | TRBV5-6 | TRBD1
TGTGCCAGCAGTTTGGTCGGGAGAGGGTCCTACGAGCAGTACTTC | CASSLVGRGSYEQYF | once | TRBJ2-7 | TRBV27 | .
TGCGCCAGCAGCCAAGATCAGGGTCCTCAGCCCCAGCATTTT | CASSQDQGPQPQHF | . | TRBJ1-5 | TRBV4-1 | .
TGTGCCAGCAGTTATCGCCCGGGACAGGGGGACGGTAGCAATCAGCCCCAGCATTTT | CASSYRPGQGDGSNQPQHF | . | TRBJ1-5 | TRBV6-2/TRBV6-3 | TRBD1
TGTGCCAGCAGCTTTGAGCGGGATAGTTACAATGAGCAGTTCTTC | CASSFERDSYNEQFF | once | TRBJ2-1 | TRBV7-9 | TRBD2
TGTGCCAGCAGCTTAAGAGGTATACAAGAGACCCAGTACTTC | CASSLRGIQETQYF | once | TRBJ2-5 | TRBV7-2 | .
TGTGCCAGCAGCTTCTTGGACAAAGAGACCCAGTACTTC | CASSFLDKETQYF | . | TRBJ2-5 | TRBV5-6 | .
TGTGCCAGCAGTGAACCTGGACAGGGGACCGGGGAGCTGTTTTTT | CASSEPGQGTGELFF | . | TRBJ2-2 | TRBV2 | TRBD1
TGCGCCAGCAGGGGACAGGGATGGGGGAACACTGAAGCTTTCTTT | CASRGQGWGNTEAFF | . | TRBJ1-1 | TRBV5-1 | TRBD1
TGTGCCAGTAGTACATCGACAGGGGCTATTGGTGAGCAGTACTTC | CASSTSTGAIGEQYF | . | TRBJ2-7 | TRBV19 | TRBD1
TGTGCCAGCAGTTGGGCGGGGGAGGGCTATGGCTACACCTTC | CASSWAGEGYGYTF | once | TRBJ1-2 | TRBV2 | .